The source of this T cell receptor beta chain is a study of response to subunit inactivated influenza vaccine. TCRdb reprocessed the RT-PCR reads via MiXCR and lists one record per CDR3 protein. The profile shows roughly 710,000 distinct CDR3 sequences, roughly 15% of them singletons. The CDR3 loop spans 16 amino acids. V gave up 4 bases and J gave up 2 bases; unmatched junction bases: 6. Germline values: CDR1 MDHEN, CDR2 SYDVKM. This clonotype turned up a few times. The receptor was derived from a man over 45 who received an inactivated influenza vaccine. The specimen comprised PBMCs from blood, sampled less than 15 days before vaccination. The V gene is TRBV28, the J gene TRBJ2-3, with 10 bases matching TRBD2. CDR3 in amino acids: CASSSPGLAITDTQYF. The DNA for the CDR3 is TGTGCCAGCAGTTCACCGGGACTAGCGATCACAGATACGCAGTATTTT.